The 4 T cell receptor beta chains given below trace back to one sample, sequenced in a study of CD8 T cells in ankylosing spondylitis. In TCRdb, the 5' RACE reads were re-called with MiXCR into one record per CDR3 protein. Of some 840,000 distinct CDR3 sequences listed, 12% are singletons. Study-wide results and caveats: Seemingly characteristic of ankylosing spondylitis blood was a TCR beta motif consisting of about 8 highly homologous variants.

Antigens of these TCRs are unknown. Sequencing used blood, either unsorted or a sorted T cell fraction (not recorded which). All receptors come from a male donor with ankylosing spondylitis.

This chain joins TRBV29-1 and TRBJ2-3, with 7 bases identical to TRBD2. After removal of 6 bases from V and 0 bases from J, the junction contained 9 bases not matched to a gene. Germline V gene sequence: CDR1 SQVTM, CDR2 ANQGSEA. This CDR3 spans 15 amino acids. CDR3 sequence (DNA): TGCAGCGTAAAACTCCCTAGCGGCAGCACAGATACGCAGTATTTT. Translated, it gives CSVKLPSGSTDTQYF.

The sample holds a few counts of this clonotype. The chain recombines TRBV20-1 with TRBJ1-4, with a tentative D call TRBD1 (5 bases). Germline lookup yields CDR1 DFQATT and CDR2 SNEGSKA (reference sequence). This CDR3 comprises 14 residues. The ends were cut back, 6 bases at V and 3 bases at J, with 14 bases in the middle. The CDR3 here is CSAEAGGANEKLFF. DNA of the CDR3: TGCAGTGCGGAGGCGGGGGGGGCTAATGAAAAACTGTTTTTT.

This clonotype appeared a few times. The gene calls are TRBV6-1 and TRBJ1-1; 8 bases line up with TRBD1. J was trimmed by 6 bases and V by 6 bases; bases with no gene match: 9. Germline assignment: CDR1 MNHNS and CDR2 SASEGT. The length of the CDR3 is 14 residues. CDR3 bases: TGTGCCAGCAGCGCCCAGGGGGCTCGGGCTGAAGCTTTCTTT. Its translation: CASSAQGARAEAFF.

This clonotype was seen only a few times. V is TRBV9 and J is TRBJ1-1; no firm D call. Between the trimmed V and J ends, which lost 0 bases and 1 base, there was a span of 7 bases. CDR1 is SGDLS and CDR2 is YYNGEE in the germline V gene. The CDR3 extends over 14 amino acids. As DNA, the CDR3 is TGTGCCAGCAGCGTAGGGATAGCGAACACTGAAGCTTTCTTT. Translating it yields CASSVGIANTEAFF.